The 19 T cell receptor beta chains below come from one sample, sequenced in a study of cytomegalovirus exposure and HLA in healthy donors. The study ran its PCR with 60 Vbeta and 13 Jbeta primers. Here immunoSEQ multiplex PCR was the method, and the copy in TCRdb shows in-frame clones only, minus some. The sample holds some 90,000 clones, 76% seen once. Input material: PBMCs. All receptors derive from a man younger than 40 in good health and CMV-seropositive.

The CDR3 protein is CASQQGREETQYF. The CDR3 bases are TGTGCCAGCCAACAGGGGCGAGAGGAGACCCAGTACTTC. The chain is built from TRBV2 and TRBJ2-5; TRBD1 agrees at 7 bases. The V gene end was trimmed by 8 bases and the J gene end by 5 bases; junction bases not matched to a gene: 8. The germline V gene has CDR1 SNHLY and CDR2 FYNNEI. The CDR3 has 13 residues. Full variable domain (rest looked up from reference TRBV2 and TRBJ2-5): EPEVTQTPSHQVTQMGQEVILRCVPISNHLYFYWYRQILGQKVEFLVSFYNNEISEKSEIFDDQFSVERPDGSNFTLKIRSTKLEDSAMYFCASQQGREETQYFGPGTRLLVL.

This clone came up a few times. The chain recombines TRBV19 with TRBJ1-1; the D gene is possibly TRBD1 (5 bases). The germline gives CDR1 LNHDA, CDR2 SQIVND (reference sequence). The CDR3 is made up of 14 amino acids. Trimming removed 3 bases from V and 1 base from J, with 9 bases in between. The CDR3 DNA is TGTGCCAGTAGTATGTGGAGGGGGAACACTGAAGCTTTCTTT. Translating it yields CASSMWRGNTEAFF.

CDR3 residues: CASSVVERAGGYTF. Here the CDR3 DNA reads TGTGCCAGCAGCGTAGTTGAGCGGGCAGGTGGCTACACCTTC. This chain joins TRBV9 and TRBJ1-2, with unresolved D. The CDR3 length is 14 residues. Looked up from germline, CDR1 is SGDLS and CDR2 is YYNGEE. Trimming stripped 0 bases from V and 7 bases from J, with 13 bases between.

The chain joins TRBV19 to TRBJ1-1; D remains ambiguous. The CDR3 totals 13 residues. Germline assignment: CDR1 LNHDA and CDR2 SQIVND (reference sequence). The V end lost 1 base, the J end lost 1 base, and 4 bases lay between the germline ends. The CDR3: CASSIGRNTEAFF. The CDR3 DNA reads TGTGCCAGTAGTATAGGCAGGAACACTGAAGCTTTCTTT.

The chain uses TRBV9 and TRBJ2-5; perhaps TRBD2 as D (6 bases). The length of the CDR3 is 14 residues. Germline loops: CDR1 SGDLS, CDR2 YYNGEE. V lost 7 bases and J lost 2, with 15 bases in between. The CDR3 DNA reads as TGTGCCAGCTCTTTACTAGCAACTCAAGAGACCCAGTACTTC. Its translation is CASSLLATQETQYF.

V usage is TRBV18 and J usage is TRBJ1-5; D is ambiguous. Trimming removed 3 bases at V and 9 bases at J, with 12 bases between. This CDR3 has 13 amino acids. The V gene's germline CDR1 is KGHSH and CDR2 LQKENI. This chain's CDR3 is CASSPAGLPPQHF. The CDR3 DNA reads as TGTGCCAGCTCACCCGCAGGACTTCCGCCCCAGCATTTT. Filled out from reference TRBV18 and TRBJ1-5, the complete variable domain reads NAGVMQNPRHLVRRRGQEARLRCSPMKGHSHVYWYRQLPEEGLKFMVYLQKENIIDESGMPKERFSAEFPKEGPSILRIQQVVRGDSAAYFCASSPAGLPPQHFGDGTRLSIL.

This clone occurred a few times. This rearrangement joins TRBV7-2 to TRBJ2-2; 10 bases line up with TRBD2. V shed 3 bases, J shed 5 bases, and the junction held 6 bases outside the gene matches. Germline CDR1 is SGHTA and CDR2 is FQGNSA. The CDR3 consists of 16 residues. CDR3 sequence reads: CASSLLAGAITGELFF. The CDR3 nucleotides read TGTGCCAGCAGCTTGCTAGCGGGGGCCATTACCGGGGAGCTGTTTTTT.

The V gene is TRBV4-3, the J gene TRBJ1-1; TRBD1 aligns across 7 bases. J lost 1 base, V lost 0 bases, and 2 bases had no gene match. This CDR3 has 15 amino acids. The V gene's germline CDR1 is LGHNA and CDR2 YSLEER. The CDR3 loop is CASSQEDRWNTEAFF. CDR3 nucleotides: TGCGCCAGCAGCCAAGAGGACAGGTGGAACACTGAAGCTTTCTTT.

The chain couples TRBV7-9 to TRBJ2-5; unclear D gene. The CDR3 is made up of 11 amino acids. V was trimmed by 1 base and J by 9 bases, leaving 6 bases between them. The germline gives CDR1 SEHNR, CDR2 FQNEAQ (reference sequence). For the CDR3, the DNA is TGTGCCAGCAGCTTAGGGTCGGCCCAGTACTTC. It encodes CASSLGSAQYF.

The chain is built from TRBV28 and TRBJ2-3; 7 bases fit TRBD2. The CDR3 has 16 residues. The V gene's germline CDR1 is MDHEN and CDR2 SYDVKM. V lost 2 bases and J lost 1; bases outside the gene matches: 6. DNA of the CDR3: TGTGCCAGCAGTTTAGGGGACTACCTTCGCACAGATACGCAGTATTTT. Its protein is CASSLGDYLRTDTQYF.

V is TRBV10-3 and J is TRBJ2-3; the match to TRBD2 covers 8 bases. The V gene end was trimmed by 4 bases and the J gene end by 3 bases; junction bases not matched to a gene: 12. Germline V lookup: CDR1 ENHRY, CDR2 SYGVKD. CDR3 length: 17 residues. CDR3 region: CAISASGGNSGTDTQYF. CDR3 in DNA: TGTGCCATCAGTGCGAGCGGGGGAAATAGTGGTACAGATACGCAGTATTTT.

The chain employs TRBV5-1 and TRBJ2-3, with a tentative D call TRBD2 (6 bases). CDR1 is SGHRS, CDR2 YFSETQ, per germline. The length of the CDR3 is 14 residues. The V end lost 7 bases, the J end lost 3 bases, and 15 bases lay between the germline ends. This CDR3 reads CASVLGGATDTQYF. The CDR3 region has the DNA TGCGCCAGCGTCCTCGGCGGGGCTACAGATACGCAGTATTTT.

V gene TRBV9 combines with J gene TRBJ1-3; D possibly corresponds to TRBD1 (5 bases). Germline-derived CDR1 and CDR2 are SGDLS and YYNGEE. CDR3 length equals 12 residues. The V end was cut by 4 bases, the J end by 10 bases, with 12 bases between. CDR3 nucleotide sequence: TGTGCCAGCAGCCGGTCGACAGAGACCATATATTTT. As protein: CASSRSTETIYF.

The V gene is TRBV28, the J gene TRBJ2-7; TRBD2 aligns across 11 bases. The germline gives CDR1 MDHEN, CDR2 SYDVKM. V trimming: 4 bases; J trimming: 0 bases; junction bases outside the gene matches: 5. The CDR3 has 16 amino acids. The chain's CDR3 is CASSSLLAGGSYEQYF. CDR3 in DNA: TGTGCCAGCAGTTCACTCCTAGCGGGGGGCTCCTACGAGCAGTACTTC.

With respect to this clone: The identical CDR3 is also encoded by other nucleotide sequences in the sample. DNA of the CDR3: TGTGCCAGCAGCTTACGGGGGGACACTGAAGCTTTCTTT. This sequence encodes CASSLRGDTEAFF. The V gene is TRBV7-3, the J gene TRBJ1-1, with D perhaps matching TRBD1 (5 bases). V lost 2 bases and J lost 3, with 7 bases in between. The CDR3 totals 13 residues. The germline V gene has CDR1 SGHTA and CDR2 FQGTGA.

This clone was counted only a few times. The chain couples TRBV6-1 to TRBJ1-2; D is undetermined. CDR3 size: 15 residues. The germline V gene has CDR1 MNHNS and CDR2 SASEGT. V lost 6 bases and J 3 bases, leaving 17 bases between the germline ends. The CDR3 loop is CASSLSVTEYYGYTF. The DNA of the CDR3 is TGTGCCAGCAGCCTAAGTGTGACGGAGTACTATGGCTACACCTTC.

The sample holds a few counts of this clone. This chain uses TRBV18 with TRBJ2-7, with 7 bases fitting TRBD1. The germline CDR1 and CDR2 sequences are KGHSH and LQKENI. This CDR3 comprises 12 residues. With 4 bases clipped from V and 6 bases from J, the junction kept 3 bases outside the gene matches. CDR3 amino acids: CASSLGTAEQYV. The DNA for the CDR3 is TGTGCCAGCTCACTAGGGACAGCCGAGCAGTACGTC.

This chain uses TRBV7-2 with TRBJ2-5, with TRBD2 identical over 8 bases. The J call may be wrong; the DNA end is better matched by TRBJ2-7. The CDR3 sequence is 13 residues long. Per germline, CDR1 SGHTA and CDR2 FQGNSA. In DNA, the CDR3 is TGTGCCAGCAGCCTTAAGCGGGGGCTCGAGCAGTACTTC. Protein product: CASSLKRGLEQYF.

The rearrangement links TRBV5-1 to TRBJ1-3; tentatively, D is TRBD1 (6 bases). CDR1 and CDR2 from the germline V gene are SGHRS and YFSETQ. The length of the CDR3 is 17 residues. Between the trimmed V and J ends, which lost 3 bases and 0 bases, there was a span of 16 bases. The CDR3 bases are TGCGCCAGCAGCTCCTTACCGACAGGCTTCTCTGGAAACACCATATATTTT. Protein: CASSSLPTGFSGNTIYF. The complete variable domain, with remaining parts taken from reference TRBV5-1 and TRBJ1-3, reads KAGVTQTPRYLIKTRGQQVTLSCSPISGHRSVSWYQQTPGQGLQFLFEYFSETQRNKGNFPGRFSGRQFSNSRSEMNVSTLELGDSALYLCASSSLPTGFSGNTIYFGEGSWLTVV.